The entry below describes one T cell receptor (beta chain). This clonotype was seen at least ten times. The clone's antigen remains unknown. Within one base of it there is no much larger clone, and no base qualities were kept. These data originate in a study of response to subunit inactivated influenza vaccine (dated by TCRdb to 2017 to 2018). Turning to the overall study: The study used deep quantitative T cell receptor repertoire profiling to track responses to a trivalent subunit inactivated influenza vaccine. Study-wide conclusions, independent of this receptor: It was suggested by the authors that each seasonal influenza vaccination may recruit only a limited number of new T cells.

The library was built by means of RT-PCR. The instrument given in TCRdb is Illumina HiSeq 2500. TCRdb itself trimmed the public reads at Q25 with fastp, ran MiXCR and retained productive beta chains. For every CDR3 protein sequence, its rows merge into one entry that carries the most common genes and DNA. The sample records about 700,000 distinct CDR3 sequences, 11% to 15% of which are singletons. In total, the top ten clones hold approximately 7% of the sample. The source was PBMCs from blood, collected 14 to 15 days before vaccination. The receptor comes from a man in his fifties or sixties who received an inactivated influenza vaccine. Donor details come from another sample of the same person, matched by shared clones.

At the DNA level, the sequence is TGTGCCAGCAGCTTAATTACCACAGGGGATGGCTACACCTTC. It codes for CASSLITTGDGYTF. The chain couples TRBV11-2 to TRBJ1-2; the central 7 bases match TRBD1. Germline trimming amounts to 2 bases on V and 6 bases on J, with 6 as the count of junction bases outside the gene matches. Inclusive of the bounding cysteine and phenylalanine, the CDR3 is 14 residues long. The kept DNA is CDR3 alone, 42 bases in frame from the first base. According to the germline V gene, CDR1 reads SGHAT and CDR2 reads FQNNGV. Joined to the reference TRBV11-2 and TRBJ1-2 proteins, this CDR3 gives the full variable domain: EAGVAQSPRYKIIEKRQSVAFWCNPISGHATLYWYQQILGQGPKLLIQFQNNGVVDDSQLPKDRFSAERLKGVDSTLKIQPAKLEDSAVYLCASSLITTGDGYTFGSGTRLTVV.